These T cell receptor beta chains were read from a single sample in a study of CD8 T cells in Susac syndrome. TCRdb itself ran the immunoSEQ multiplex PCR reads through MiXCR, one entry per CDR3 protein. Of some 130,000 distinct CDR3 sequences detected, just under 95% appear once; the ten largest clones hold approximately 0.18%. The sequenced sample consisted of CD8+ T cells from PBMCs. Receptors were obtained from a human donor with Susac syndrome. Each CDR3 is given with its conserved first and last residue. D genes are given only for firm matches. Size is omitted from some rows. Given values are once, few, many or a class for expanded clones.

>-|TRBV27|TRBJ2-3|TRBD1
CASSVAGGHTQYF
TGTGCCAGCAGCGTTGCAGGGGGCCATACGCAGTATTTT
>-|TRBV28|TRBJ2-2|-
CASSFRQGPGELFF
TGTGCCAGCAGTTTCCGGCAGGGACCCGGGGAGCTGTTTTTT
>-|TRBV4-1|TRBJ1-2|-
CASSQDLGDPNGYTF
TGCGCCAGCAGCCAAGATCTCGGGGATCCAAATGGCTACACCTTC
>-|TRBV12-3/TRBV12-4|TRBJ2-7|-
CASSLGPLEQYF
TGTGCCAGCAGTTTAGGCCCCCTCGAGCAGTACTTC
>-|TRBV2|TRBJ2-3|-
CASSEARIQGPSSTQYF
TGTGCCAGCAGTGAAGCGCGAATCCAGGGACCAAGCAGTACGCAGTATTTT
>-|TRBV6-4|TRBJ1-5|-
CASSVLDQPQHF
TGTGCCAGCAGTGTCCTGGATCAGCCCCAGCATTTT
>-|TRBV12-3/TRBV12-4|TRBJ1-4|-
CASTNNPWRKLFF
TGTGCCAGCACCAACAACCCATGGAGAAAACTGTTTTTT
>-|TRBV4-1|TRBJ1-5|-
CASSPTPGNSHDQPQHF
TGCGCCAGCAGCCCCACACCAGGCAACTCCCATGATCAGCCCCAGCATTTT
>-|TRBV4-1|TRBJ1-3|-
CASSHRGVEGNTIYF
TGCGCCAGCAGCCACCGGGGAGTGGAGGGAAACACCATATATTTT
>-|TRBV12-3/TRBV12-4|TRBJ1-2|-
CASSLPGHTSEGYTF
TGTGCCAGCAGTCTACCGGGACATACCTCCGAGGGCTACACCTTC
>-|TRBV29-1|TRBJ2-7|-
CSALRDTSYEQYF
TGCAGCGCCCTCCGGGACACCTCCTACGAGCAGTACTTC
>-|TRBV4-1|TRBJ2-1|TRBD2
CASSRTGLAGGNEQFF
TGCGCCAGCAGCCGCACTGGACTAGCGGGGGGGAATGAGCAGTTCTTC
>few|TRBV6-6|TRBJ1-1|-
CASSYTEAFF
TGTGCCAGCAGTTACACTGAAGCTTTCTTT
>-|TRBV27|TRBJ2-5|TRBD2
CATNRGGGETQYF
TGTGCCACCAACCGGGGCGGGGGGGAGACCCAGTACTTC
>-|TRBV20-1|TRBJ2-4|-
CSASSDTLAKNIQYF
TGCAGTGCTAGCTCCGATACTCTAGCCAAAAACATTCAGTACTTC
>-|TRBV13|TRBJ2-7|TRBD2
CASSLVAGGGNEQYF
TGTGCCAGCAGCTTAGTGGCGGGAGGAGGGAACGAGCAGTACTTC
>-|TRBV4-1|TRBJ1-1|TRBD1
CASSHPDRGRMNTEAFF
TGCGCCAGCAGCCACCCAGACAGGGGTCGGATGAACACTGAAGCTTTCTTT
>-|TRBV6-1|TRBJ2-5|TRBD1
CASSAYGTAETQYF
TGTGCCAGCAGTGCCTACGGGACAGCGGAGACCCAGTACTTC
>-|TRBV9|TRBJ1-1|-
CASSVEGGGGSDTEAFF
TGTGCCAGCAGCGTAGAGGGTGGCGGGGGTAGTGACACTGAAGCTTTCTTT
>-|TRBV6-6|TRBJ1-5|TRBD1
CASSQLPGGEQPQHF
TGTGCCAGCAGCCAACTCCCAGGGGGGGAACAGCCCCAGCATTTT
>-|TRBV20-1|TRBJ2-5|-
CSARDVDRTGVQYF
TGCAGTGCTAGAGATGTCGACAGGACCGGGGTCCAGTACTTC
>-|TRBV30|TRBJ1-2|TRBD1
CAWSKTGVYGYTF
TGTGCCTGGTCTAAGACAGGGGTCTATGGCTACACCTTC
>-|TRBV25-1|TRBJ2-1|-
CAAEDQGYNEQFF
TGTGCCGCGGAAGACCAGGGCTACAATGAGCAGTTCTTC
>-|TRBV6-4|TRBJ2-1|-
CASSEGGTYNEQFF
TGTGCCAGCAGTGAGGGGGGGACATACAATGAGCAGTTCTTC
>-|TRBV27|TRBJ2-3|TRBD2
CASTAGGLTDTQYF
TGTGCCAGCACAGCGGGAGGCCTCACAGATACGCAGTATTTT
>-|TRBV7-8|TRBJ2-7|-
CASSLEMSETTYEQYF
TGTGCCAGCAGCTTAGAAATGTCCGAGACAACCTACGAGCAGTACTTC
>-|TRBV2|TRBJ1-5|-
CASSESPGGNQPQHF
TGTGCCAGCAGTGAATCGCCAGGGGGCAATCAGCCCCAGCATTTT
>-|TRBV15|TRBJ1-4|-
CATSASGEDEKLFF
TGTGCCACCAGCGCCAGCGGGGAGGATGAAAAACTGTTTTTT
>-|TRBV7-6|TRBJ2-7|-
CASSLGGPGDYEQYF
TGTGCCAGCAGCCTGGGCGGGCCAGGGGACTACGAGCAGTACTTC
>-|TRBV7-8|TRBJ1-3|-
CASSLGTSSGNTIYF
TGTGCCAGCAGCTTAGGCACCTCCTCTGGAAACACCATATATTTT
>-|TRBV28|TRBJ1-4|TRBD1
CASSLRPRTGSEKLFF
TGTGCCAGCAGTTTGAGACCCCGGACAGGGAGCGAAAAACTGTTTTTT
>-|TRBV12-3/TRBV12-4|TRBJ1-2|TRBD1
CASSGDRGPNYGYTF
TGTGCCAGCAGTGGGGACAGGGGGCCCAACTATGGCTACACCTTC
>-|TRBV9|TRBJ2-2|-
CASSDGNTGELFF
TGTGCCAGCAGCGACGGGAATACCGGGGAGCTGTTTTTT
>-|TRBV28|TRBJ1-2|-
CASRSSRDVWNGYTF
TGTGCCAGCAGATCTTCCAGGGATGTATGGAATGGCTACACCTTC
>-|TRBV9|TRBJ1-3|-
CASSVISGNTIYF
TGTGCCAGCAGCGTAATTAGTGGAAACACCATATATTTT
>-|TRBV9|TRBJ1-2|-
CASSVAVWDYTF
TGTGCCAGCAGCGTAGCCGTTTGGGACTACACCTTC
>-|TRBV15|TRBJ2-3|TRBD1
CATSPSTGGFTDTQYF
TGTGCCACCAGCCCCTCGACAGGGGGCTTCACAGATACGCAGTATTTT
>few|TRBV5-4|TRBJ2-1|TRBD2
CASSLALAGGNNEQFF
TGTGCCAGCAGCTTGGCACTAGCGGGAGGGAACAATGAGCAGTTCTTC
>-|TRBV23-1|TRBJ2-2|-
CASSQGDGNTGELFF
TGCGCCAGCAGTCAAGGGGACGGGAACACCGGGGAGCTGTTTTTT
>-|TRBV2|TRBJ1-1|TRBD1
CASSAHTGDSNTEAFF
TGTGCCAGCAGTGCTCATACAGGGGACTCGAACACTGAAGCTTTCTTT
>few|TRBV29-1|TRBJ2-7|-
CSVDWGSSYEQYF
TGCAGCGTTGATTGGGGGAGCTCCTATGAGCAGTACTTC
>once|TRBV2|TRBJ2-1|-
CATVRESGEDNEQFF
TGTGCCACCGTACGGGAATCGGGAGAGGACAATGAGCAGTTCTTC